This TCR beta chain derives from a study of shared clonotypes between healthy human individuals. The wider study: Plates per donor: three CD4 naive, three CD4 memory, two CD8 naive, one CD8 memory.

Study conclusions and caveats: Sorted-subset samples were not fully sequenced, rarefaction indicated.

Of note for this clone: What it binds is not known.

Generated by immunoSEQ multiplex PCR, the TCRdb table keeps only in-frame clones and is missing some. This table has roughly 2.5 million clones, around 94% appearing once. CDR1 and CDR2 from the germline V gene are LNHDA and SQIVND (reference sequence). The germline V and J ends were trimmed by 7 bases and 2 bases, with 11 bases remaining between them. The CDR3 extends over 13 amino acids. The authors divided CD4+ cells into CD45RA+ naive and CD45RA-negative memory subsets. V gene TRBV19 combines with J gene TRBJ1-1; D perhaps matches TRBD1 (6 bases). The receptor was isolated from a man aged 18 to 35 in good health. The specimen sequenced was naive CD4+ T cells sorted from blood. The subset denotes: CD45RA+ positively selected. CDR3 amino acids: CASMDRPNTEAFF. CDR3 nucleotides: TGTGCCAGTATGGACAGACCAAACACTGAAGCTTTCTTT.